Below, 31 T cell receptor beta chains from the same sample are listed, as sequenced in a study of CD8+CD57+ T cells in acquired aplastic anemia. Previously, flow cytometry had revealed CD8+CD57+ cell expansion in the patients chosen for sequencing. Genomic DNA served as template for TCR beta VDJ and CDR3 profiling. Each CDR3 protein is one row after TCRdb ran MiXCR on the reads. The top ten clones hold 1.3% of a sample with approximately 300,000 distinct CDR3 sequences, about three fifths of them seen once. Sequenced: sorted CD4+, CD8+, or CD8+CD57+ T cells (not recorded which) from PBMCs. The receptors shown here come from a human donor with aplastic anemia.

This sequence joins TRBV9 and TRBJ2-6; D gene uncertain. CDR3 size: 14 residues. Trimming took 1 base from V and 4 from J, leaving 6 bases between them. Germline lookup yields CDR1 SGDLS and CDR2 YYNGEE. The DNA for the CDR3 is TGTGCCAGCAGCGTATTGGCAGGGGCCAACGTCCTGACTTTC. Its protein is CASSVLAGANVLTF.

On this clonotype itself: A read error is possible here, since a much larger clone lies one base away. The chain combines TRBV5-4 with TRBJ2-1; 11 bases fit TRBD1. This CDR3 comprises 14 residues. V lost 4 bases to trimming and J lost 8 bases; unmatched junction nucleotides: 5. Germline values: CDR1 SGHNT, CDR2 YYREEE (reference sequence). The CDR3 loop is CASSRDRGIDEQFF. The CDR3 bases are TGTGCCAGCAGCCGGGACAGGGGGATCGATGAGCAGTTCTTC.

This clonotype occurred a few times. V is TRBV10-3 and J is TRBJ2-5; 9 bases align to TRBD2. Germline trimming cut 3 bases from V and 4 bases from J; bases unmatched to any gene: 9. This CDR3 has 16 residues. The germline V gene has CDR1 ENHRY and CDR2 SYGVKD. CDR3 in amino acids: CAISDEVAGVVETQYF. CDR3 coding DNA: TGTGCCATCAGTGATGAGGTAGCGGGAGTTGTAGAGACCCAGTACTTC.

J is TRBJ2-7 and V is TRBV20-1; D is unresolved. The V gene's germline CDR1 is DFQATT and CDR2 SNEGSKA (reference sequence). V was pared by 0 bases and J by 4 bases, with 10 bases between. The CDR3 runs to 13 residues. In DNA, the CDR3 is TGCAGTGCTAGAGATCCAACGGCATACGAGCAGTACTTC. Its protein product is CSARDPTAYEQYF.

The chain links TRBV20-1 to TRBJ2-5; TRBD2 is a possible D gene (7 bases). The CDR3 extends over 15 amino acids. Germline values: CDR1 DFQATT, CDR2 SNEGSKA (reference sequence). Trimming left V 5 bases short and J 5 bases short, with 21 bases between. CDR3 bases: TGCAGTGCTGGGCCGCGCGGGGGCTTAGGGGAGACCCAGTACTTC. This codes for CSAGPRGGLGETQYF.

This chain connects TRBV25-1 to TRBJ2-1; 9 bases align to TRBD2. The CDR3 spans 14 residues. V was clipped by 4 bases and J by 5 bases; unmatched bases: 3. Germline CDR1 reads MGHDK; CDR2 reads SYGVNS. CDR3 sequence: CASSGLAGDNEQFF. CDR3 nucleotides: TGTGCCAGCAGTGGGTTAGCGGGAGACAATGAGCAGTTCTTC. The full variable domain, with the rest looked up from reference TRBV25-1 and TRBJ2-1, is EADIYQTPRYLVIGTGKKITLECSQTMGHDKMYWYQQDPGMELHLIHYSYGVNSTEKGDLSSESTVSRIRTEHFPLTLESARPSHTSQYLCASSGLAGDNEQFFGPGTRLTVL.

This clonotype was detected a few times. The chain links TRBV10-1 to TRBJ1-1; D uncertain. Germline CDR1 and CDR2: WNHNN and SYGVQD (reference sequence). The CDR3 consists of 13 residues. V was pared by 3 bases and J by 1 base, with 6 bases between. CDR3 loop: CASSEHWNTEAFF. DNA of the CDR3: TGCGCCAGCAGTGAACACTGGAACACTGAAGCTTTCTTT.

The chain employs TRBV19 and TRBJ2-3; D may correspond to TRBD1 or TRBD2 (5 bases each). CDR1 is LNHDA, CDR2 SQIVND, per germline (reference sequence). This CDR3 is 16 amino acids long. Deletions cut 3 bases from V and 4 bases from J, with 17 bases between. In DNA form, the CDR3 reads TGTGCCAGTAGTATTGAAGGGACGGTAGGATCAGATACGCAGTATTTT. Its protein product is CASSIEGTVGSDTQYF.

The chain is built from TRBV4-2 and TRBJ2-7; the D is unclear. The length of the CDR3 is 14 residues. With 6 bases removed from V and 6 bases from J, the gap between germline ends came to 18 bases. Germline values: CDR1 LGHNA, CDR2 YNFKEQ. DNA for the CDR3: TGTGCCAGCAGATCCCTCCCCTCCGTCTTCGAGCAGTACTTC. Translated: CASRSLPSVFEQYF.

CDR3 sequence reads: CASSLTDSDEQFF. The CDR3 coding sequence is TGTGCCAGCAGTTTAACGGATTCGGATGAGCAGTTCTTC. V is TRBV12-3 or TRBV12-4 and J is TRBJ2-1; no clear D. The CDR3 spans 13 residues. The V end was cut by 2 bases, the J end by 8 bases, with 10 bases between.

There are many counts of this clonotype. This may be a read error: a much more frequent sequence differs by one nucleotide. The chain has TRBV7-9 and TRBJ2-1; no reliable D call. This CDR3 is 13 amino acids long. Germline CDR1 is SEHNR and CDR2 is FQNEAQ (reference sequence). The CDR3 region has the DNA TGTGCCAGCGGCTTAGCTGGTGGAAATGAGCAGTTCTTC. Translated: CASGLAGGNEQFF.

This rearrangement joins TRBV5-6 to TRBJ2-7; D remains ambiguous. The CDR3 has 15 residues. Trimming took off 1 base at V and 5 bases at J, with 16 bases between the two ends. Looked up from germline, CDR1 is SGHDT and CDR2 is YYEEEE. The CDR3 reads CASSLRRRFGDEQYF. In DNA form, the CDR3 reads TGTGCCAGCAGCTTGCGACGGCGATTTGGGGACGAGCAGTACTTC.

As concerns this clonotype: Without the conserved terminal phenylalanine or tryptophan, this CDR3 likely stems from a read error. The chain has TRBV29-1 and TRBJ1-1; D gene unclear. This CDR3 region has 13 residues. Trimming took 8 bases from V and 0 from J, leaving 13 bases between them. CDR1 and CDR2 (germline): SQVTM, ANQGSEA. The CDR3 sequence: CSCVLAMNTEAFS. The CDR3 DNA is TGCAGCTGCGTCCTGGCTATGAACACTGAAGCTTTCTCT.

This clonotype was counted ten times or more. This chain joins TRBV10-3 and TRBJ1-5; D is unclear. V gave up 1 base and J gave up 4 bases, with 5 bases separating them. Per the germline V gene, CDR1 is ENHRY and CDR2 is SYGVKD. There are 13 residues in the CDR3. Written as DNA, the CDR3 is TGTGCCATCAGTGAGTTGGGAAATCAGCCCCAGCATTTT. Amino acids: CAISELGNQPQHF.

For this clonotype: Because the CDR3's place on the DNA is in doubt, the DNA is left out and the CDR3 is given as listed by TCRdb. V and J are TRBV10-2 and TRBJ1-1. The germline CDR1 and CDR2 sequences are WSHSY and SAAADI. The CDR3 comprises 23 residues, both ends counted. CDR3: CASSEPLAQDEQFFGPGNTEAFF.

This clonotype was seen ten or more times. The J gene is TRBJ1-3, the V gene TRBV12-3 or TRBV12-4; D gene ambiguous. The CDR3 consists of 18 residues. V dropped 3 bases and J dropped 1 base, with 19 bases sitting between them. CDR3 in amino acids: CASSLEFRYARSGNTIYF. The DNA of the CDR3 is TGTGCCAGCAGTTTGGAGTTCCGATACGCAAGATCTGGAAACACCATATATTTT.

The chain has TRBV7-3 and TRBJ2-1; TRBD2 is a possible D gene (6 bases). The CDR3 covers 16 residues. CDR1 SGHTA and CDR2 FQGTGA come from the germline V gene. Trimming shortened V by 3 bases and J by 9 bases, and 21 bases separated the two germline ends. The CDR3 sequence is CASSFPVFGGGAEQFF. CDR3 nucleotide sequence: TGTGCCAGCAGCTTCCCCGTTTTTGGGGGAGGTGCTGAGCAGTTCTTC.

CDR3 in amino acids: CAGGGGGNTEAFF. The DNA of the CDR3 is TGCGCCGGGGGGGGCGGGGGGAACACTGAAGCTTTCTTT. The chain has TRBV10-1 and TRBJ1-1, with a tentative D call TRBD1 (6 bases). Germline V lookup: CDR1 WNHNN, CDR2 SYGVQD (reference sequence). The V end lost 11 bases, the J end lost 1 base, and 14 bases lay between the germline ends. This CDR3 contains 13 residues.

This clonotype has more than one count but fewer than ten. The rearrangement joins TRBV25-1 to TRBJ2-7, with D tentatively TRBD1 (6 bases). V lost 4 bases and J lost 0, with 13 bases in between. The CDR3 is made up of 15 amino acids. CDR1 is MGHDK, CDR2 SYGVNS, per germline. CDR3 protein: CASSAGQPISYEQYF. The CDR3 nucleotides read TGTGCCAGCAGTGCGGGACAACCTATCTCCTACGAGCAGTACTTC.

The CDR3 nucleotides read TGTGCCAGCAGCTTAAAGGTCGTCGATGAAAAACTGTTTTTT. Its translation is CASSLKVVDEKLFF. The V and J genes are TRBV7-9 and TRBJ1-4; D unclear. The CDR3 extends over 14 amino acids. V gave up 2 bases and J gave up 6 bases, with 10 bases separating them. Germline V gene lookup returns CDR1 SEHNR and CDR2 FQNEAQ (reference sequence). The whole variable domain, filled in from reference TRBV7-9 and TRBJ1-4, reads DTGVSQNPRHKITKRGQNVTFRCDPISEHNRLYWYRQTLGQGPEFLTYFQNEAQLEKSRLLSDRFSAERPKGSFSTLEIQRTEQGDSAMYLCASSLKVVDEKLFFGSGTQLSVL.

The CDR3 sequence is CASSGRQGTNTEAFF. CDR3 nucleotide sequence: TGTGCCAGCAGTGGCCGACAGGGTACGAACACTGAAGCTTTCTTT. This sequence joins TRBV6-1 and TRBJ1-1, with 7 bases fitting TRBD1. The CDR3 extends over 15 amino acids. CDR1 is MNHNS, CDR2 SASEGT, per germline. The junction had 6 bases not matched to a gene; V was cut back by 4 bases and J by 1 base.

V is TRBV3-1 and J is TRBJ2-2; 10 positions agree with TRBD2. Trimming at V came to 4 bases and at J to 5 bases, leaving 7 bases not matched to a gene. Germline CDR1 reads LGHDT; CDR2 reads YNNKEL (reference sequence). The CDR3 loop spans 16 amino acids. This chain's CDR3 is CASSRASGSGTGELFF. The CDR3 DNA is TGTGCCAGCAGCCGGGCTAGCGGGAGTGGGACCGGGGAGCTGTTTTTT.

This clonotype has ten or more counts. V and J are TRBV3-1 and TRBJ1-5; possible D gene TRBD1, 5 bases. This CDR3 has 16 residues. Between the trimmed V and J ends, which lost 0 bases and 1 base, there was a span of 10 bases. Germline CDR1 reads LGHDT; CDR2 reads YNNKEL (reference sequence). The CDR3 DNA reads TGTGCCAGCAGCCAAGATTGGGGGGTAAGCAATCAGCCCCAGCATTTT. Its protein product is CASSQDWGVSNQPQHF.

This clonotype was observed many times. CDR3 bases: TGTGCCAGCAGCGCGGACAGGGGGCATGGCTACACCTTC. Translating gives CASSADRGHGYTF. The V and J genes are TRBV7-9 and TRBJ1-2; 11 bases are shared with TRBD1. Germline V lookup: CDR1 SEHNR, CDR2 FQNEAQ (reference sequence). V lost 5 bases to trimming and J lost 6 bases; unmatched junction nucleotides: 2. The CDR3 loop spans 13 amino acids.

The table lists this clonotype with many counts. The chain links TRBV5-5 to TRBJ1-2; no reliable D call. Germline V gives CDR1 SGHKS, CDR2 YYEKEE (reference sequence). Trimming pared 0 bases from V and 0 bases from J, leaving 6 bases between. The CDR3 length is 14 residues. DNA of the CDR3: TGTGCCAGCAGCTTGGGAACATCTAACTATGGCTACACCTTC. Translating gives CASSLGTSNYGYTF. Full variable domain (remainder filled in from reference TRBV5-5 and TRBJ1-2): DAGVTQSPTHLIKTRGQQVTLRCSPISGHKSVSWYQQVLGQGPQFIFQYYEKEERGRGNFPDRFSARQFPNYSSELNVNALLLGDSALYLCASSLGTSNYGYTFGSGTRLTVV.

Points on this clonotype: The conserved final phenylalanine or tryptophan is absent from the CDR3, which likely points to a read error. V is TRBV9 and J is TRBJ2-5, with TRBD2 identical over 11 bases. Germline CDR1 is SGDLS and CDR2 is YYNGEE. J lost 4 bases, V lost 6 bases, and 11 bases had no gene match. There are 16 residues in the CDR3. Here the CDR3 DNA reads TGTGCCAGCACCCTAAATAGCGGGGGGGCCGGAGAGACCCAGTACATC. Protein product: CASTLNSGGAGETQYI.

The chain uses TRBV29-1 and TRBJ2-5; D might be TRBD1 (7 bases). Germline CDR1 reads SQVTM; CDR2 reads ANQGSEA. V lost 8 bases to trimming and J lost 2 bases, with 15 bases between them. The CDR3 covers 13 residues. CDR3 region: CSFRTGGQETQYF. Here the CDR3 DNA reads TGCAGCTTTCGGACAGGAGGGCAAGAGACCCAGTACTTC.

CDR3 in amino acids: CASSGTSGRAAETQYF. Here the CDR3 DNA reads TGTGCCAGCAGCGGGACTAGCGGGAGGGCAGCAGAGACCCAGTACTTC. The chain joins TRBV9 to TRBJ2-5, with 15 bases matching TRBD2. J gave up 4 bases and V 3 bases, and 4 bases lay outside the gene matches. CDR3 length: 16 residues. Germline V lookup: CDR1 SGDLS, CDR2 YYNGEE.

This clonotype occurred many times. V gene TRBV20-1 combines with J gene TRBJ1-6, with a weak D call TRBD1 (5 bases). V lost 3 bases to trimming and J lost 0 bases, with 9 bases between them. This CDR3 contains 15 residues. Germline CDR1 and CDR2: DFQATT and SNEGSKA (reference sequence). CDR3 nucleotide sequence: TGCAGTGCTAGGCGACAGAGCTCCTATAATTCACCCCTCCACTTT. Translation gives CSARRQSSYNSPLHF.

J is TRBJ2-3 and V is TRBV20-1; 9 positions agree with TRBD1. V lost 0 bases to trimming and J lost 4 bases; unmatched junction nucleotides: 5. This CDR3 is 15 amino acids long. Germline CDR1 and CDR2: DFQATT and SNEGSKA (reference sequence). CDR3 nucleotides: TGCAGTGCTAGAGATTCGGGGACAGGGCCAGATACGCAGTATTTT. Translation: CSARDSGTGPDTQYF.

This clonotype was seen only a few times. This chain connects TRBV20-1 to TRBJ2-5, with D perhaps matching TRBD2 (5 bases). Germline CDR1 DFQATT, CDR2 SNEGSKA (reference sequence). The CDR3 runs to 13 residues. V dropped 6 bases and J dropped 1 base, with 12 bases sitting between them. CDR3 amino acids: CSAKPSGQETQYF. CDR3 in DNA: TGCAGTGCCAAGCCCAGCGGCCAAGAGACCCAGTACTTC.